What follows are 23 T cell receptor beta chains derived from one specimen sequenced in a study of shared clonotypes between healthy human individuals. Using immunoSEQ multiplex PCR, the repertoire was profiled, and TCRdb retains in-frame clones only, with some absent. The sample shows 530,000 or so clones, 60% to 80% of them seen only once. Sequences were obtained from PBMCs. The origin of the receptors is a woman aged 40 to 50 in good health. Some clones in this sample may be carry-over from other donors' samples.

The chain recombines TRBV4-3 with TRBJ1-1, with 8 bases lining up with TRBD1. Germline V gene data show CDR1 as LGHNA and CDR2 as YSLEER. The CDR3 has 15 residues. V gave up 1 base and J gave up 8 bases; unmatched junction bases: 9. For the CDR3, the DNA is TGCGCCAGCAGCCAAGTGCACAGATGGGACAGGGAAGCTTTCTTT. Its translation is CASSQVHRWDREAFF.

This clone came up once. The genes are TRBV10-3 and TRBJ2-7, with 9 bases identical to TRBD2. The ends lost 8 bases at V and 4 bases at J; junction bases unmatched: 3. The CDR3 contains 12 residues. Per the germline V gene, CDR1 is ENHRY and CDR2 is SYGVKD. The CDR3 protein is CAIRSGRYEQYF. The CDR3 nucleotides are TGTGCCATCCGGAGCGGGAGGTACGAGCAGTACTTC.

The V gene is TRBV19, the J gene TRBJ2-3; 14 nucleotides agree with TRBD2. The CDR3 has 17 residues. V was clipped by 5 bases and J by 7 bases; unmatched bases: 11. Germline V gene sequence: CDR1 LNHDA, CDR2 SQIVND (reference sequence). The CDR3 region is CASSALGLAGDVNTQYF. The DNA for the CDR3 is TGTGCCAGTAGTGCCCTGGGACTAGCGGGAGACGTGAATACGCAGTATTTT.

The V gene is TRBV23-1, the J gene TRBJ2-7; 10 bases line up with TRBD1. TRBV23-1 is reported as an ORF; its role is uncertain. The V gene end was trimmed by 3 bases and the J gene end by 6 bases; junction bases not matched to a gene: 8. CDR3 length equals 15 residues. The CDR3, as DNA: TGCGCCAGCAGTCAGAGGACTGACAGGGGGCGCGAGCAGTACTTC. The encoded protein is CASSQRTDRGREQYF.

CDR3 amino acids: CASSLGHSYEQYF. DNA of the CDR3: TGTGCCAGCAGCTTGGGTCATTCCTACGAGCAGTACTTC. This rearrangement joins TRBV5-6 to TRBJ2-7, with D unclear. The CDR3 extends over 13 amino acids. Germline CDR1 SGHDT, CDR2 YYEEEE. Trimming took off 0 bases at V and 1 base at J, with 5 bases between the two ends.

This clone was found a few times. The chain has TRBV7-6 and TRBJ2-3, with D tentatively TRBD2 (6 bases). Germline V gene sequence: CDR1 SGHVS, CDR2 FNYEAQ. V was shortened by 7 bases and J by 1 base, with 12 bases between the two germline ends. This CDR3 has 14 amino acids. CDR3 sequence (DNA): TGTGCCAGCACCCGCGGGACGGGCACAGATACGCAGTATTTT. Translated, it gives CASTRGTGTDTQYF. The complete variable domain, with remaining parts taken from reference TRBV7-6 and TRBJ2-3, reads GAGVSQSPRYKVTKRGQDVALRCDPISGHVSLYWYRQALGQGPEFLTYFNYEAQQDKSGLPNDRFSAERPEGSISTLTIQRTEQRDSAMYRCASTRGTGTDTQYFGPGTRLTVL.

The rearrangement links TRBV5-6 to TRBJ2-7, with 8 bases aligning to TRBD1. The V segment lost 3 bases and the J segment 3 bases; nucleotides outside the gene matches: 11. CDR3 length: 16 residues. Germline CDR1 is SGHDT and CDR2 is YYEEEE. The CDR3 nucleotides are TGTGCCAGCAGCTCTCTCGACAGGGGAATTTTCTACGAGCAGTACTTC. As protein: CASSSLDRGIFYEQYF.

The J gene is TRBJ2-3, the V gene TRBV7-2; TRBD2 is a possible D gene (6 bases). Trimming left V 4 bases short and J 1 base short, with 15 bases between. Germline values: CDR1 SGHTA, CDR2 FQGNSA. The CDR3 extends over 16 amino acids. CDR3 loop: CASSYQVGGGTDTQYF. CDR3 sequence (DNA): TGTGCCAGCAGCTATCAGGTGGGAGGCGGCACAGATACGCAGTATTTT.

The genes are TRBV28 and TRBJ2-5, with D possibly being TRBD2 (6 bases). Looked up from germline, CDR1 is MDHEN and CDR2 is SYDVKM. The ends were cut back, 4 bases at V and 2 bases at J, with 14 bases in the middle. The CDR3 has 15 residues. CDR3 amino acids: CASSSGTALQETQYF. The CDR3 DNA reads TGTGCCAGCAGTTCCGGGACTGCTTTACAAGAGACCCAGTACTTC.

This chain joins TRBV29-1 and TRBJ2-3, with D perhaps TRBD1 or TRBD2 (6 bases each). Trimming left V 7 bases short and J 1 base short, with 12 bases between. This CDR3 spans 13 amino acids. The V gene's germline CDR1 is SQVTM and CDR2 ANQGSEA. The CDR3 coding sequence is TGCAGCGGGAGGGCAGGGGGCACAGATACGCAGTATTTT. Its protein product is CSGRAGGTDTQYF.

This chain connects TRBV28 to TRBJ1-2; D unresolved. Trimming pared 5 bases from V and 2 bases from J, leaving 9 bases between. This CDR3 region has 13 residues. Germline lookup yields CDR1 MDHEN and CDR2 SYDVKM. CDR3 sequence: CASSPPFNYGYTF. In nucleotides, the CDR3 is TGTGCCAGCAGTCCGCCTTTCAACTATGGCTACACCTTC.

The table lists this clone with many counts. The chain carries TRBV19 and TRBJ2-7; D tentatively fits TRBD1 or TRBD2 (5 bases each). The CDR3 runs 15 residues. Trimming pared 6 bases from V and 2 bases from J, leaving 17 bases between. CDR1 is LNHDA and CDR2 is SQIVND in the germline V gene (reference sequence). In DNA, the CDR3 is TGTGCCAGTAGACTTCGGGGCAGGGAAGCCTACGAGCAGTACTTC. It specifies CASRLRGREAYEQYF.

This rearrangement joins TRBV5-1 to TRBJ2-3, with a weak D call TRBD2 (6 bases). Germline loops: CDR1 SGHRS, CDR2 YFSETQ. The V end was cut by 2 bases, the J end by 7 bases, with 14 bases between. The CDR3 covers 14 residues. CDR3 in amino acids: CASSLDSEGYTQYF. The CDR3 DNA reads as TGCGCCAGCAGCTTAGATTCGGAGGGATATACGCAGTATTTT. The variable domain in full, with the rest retrieved from reference TRBV5-1 and TRBJ2-3, is KAGVTQTPRYLIKTRGQQVTLSCSPISGHRSVSWYQQTPGQGLQFLFEYFSETQRNKGNFPGRFSGRQFSNSRSEMNVSTLELGDSALYLCASSLDSEGYTQYFGPGTRLTVL.

The chain links TRBV6-6 to TRBJ2-3; a possible D gene is TRBD1 (5 bases). Germline CDR1 reads MNHNY; CDR2 reads SVGAGI (reference sequence). V was pared by 3 bases and J by 0 bases, with 7 bases between. The CDR3 runs to 14 residues. CDR3 sequence (DNA): TGTGCCAGCAGTTATGGGGCTAGCACAGATACGCAGTATTTT. Translating it yields CASSYGASTDTQYF.

This clone was seen just once. At the DNA level, this CDR3 is encoded by other sequences in the same sample as well. The chain employs TRBV6-4 and TRBJ2-2, with D possibly being TRBD1 (6 bases). Germline assignment: CDR1 MRHNA and CDR2 SNTAGT. Trimming took 6 bases from V and 4 from J, leaving 12 bases between them. This CDR3 is 14 amino acids long. CDR3 region: CASSRDISTGELFF. CDR3 nucleotides: TGTGCCAGCAGCAGGGACATTTCCACCGGGGAGCTGTTTTTT.

The chain is built from TRBV18 and TRBJ2-1; D might be TRBD2 (5 bases). The germline V and J ends were trimmed by 3 bases and 5 bases, with 17 bases remaining between them. CDR1 and CDR2 (germline): KGHSH, LQKENI. The CDR3 is 16 amino acids. CDR3 nucleotides: TGTGCCAGCTCACCGAATCTTCGGGAACTAGACAATGAGCAGTTCTTC. Amino acid sequence: CASSPNLRELDNEQFF. The complete variable domain, with remaining parts taken from reference TRBV18 and TRBJ2-1, reads NAGVMQNPRHLVRRRGQEARLRCSPMKGHSHVYWYRQLPEEGLKFMVYLQKENIIDESGMPKERFSAEFPKEGPSILRIQQVVRGDSAAYFCASSPNLRELDNEQFFGPGTRLTVL.

This chain uses TRBV2 with TRBJ2-1, with D possibly TRBD2 on 5 matching bases. The CDR3 has 11 amino acids. Germline V CDR1 and CDR2: SNHLY, FYNNEI. The V end was cut by 4 bases, the J end by 9 bases, with 7 bases between. CDR3 sequence (DNA): TGTGCCAGCAGTGGTGAGGGTGAGCAGTTCTTC. It yields the protein CASSGEGEQFF.

This chain uses TRBV4-2 with TRBJ2-1, with 10 positions matching TRBD2. The germline V gene has CDR1 LGHNA and CDR2 YNFKEQ. The length of the CDR3 is 19 residues. V trimming: 2 bases; J trimming: 5 bases; junction bases outside the gene matches: 15. The CDR3 sequence is CASSQRPPNLAGVDNEQFF. DNA for the CDR3: TGTGCCAGCAGCCAAAGACCCCCCAACCTAGCGGGAGTCGACAATGAGCAGTTCTTC.

The chain couples TRBV28 to TRBJ2-2, with unresolved D. The length of the CDR3 is 12 residues. Germline loops: CDR1 MDHEN, CDR2 SYDVKM. V gave up 3 bases and J gave up 9 bases, with 8 bases separating them. The CDR3: CASSLVRRELFF. CDR3 DNA: TGTGCCAGCAGTTTGGTCAGGCGGGAGCTGTTTTTT.

The chain has TRBV7-9 and TRBJ1-4; D gene ambiguous. CDR1 and CDR2 (germline): SEHNR, FQNEAQ (reference sequence). The CDR3 totals 15 residues. V was cut by 0 bases and J by 5 bases, with 10 bases left in between. CDR3 bases: TGTGCCAGCAGCTTAGCAGGGAACTCGAATGAAAAACTGTTTTTT. It codes for CASSLAGNSNEKLFF.

V usage is TRBV7-9 and J usage is TRBJ2-3; 15 nucleotides match TRBD2. The CDR3 loop spans 16 amino acids. The germline CDR1 and CDR2 sequences are SEHNR and FQNEAQ (reference sequence). The junction had 6 bases not matched to a gene; V was cut back by 5 bases and J by 6 bases. CDR3 residues: CASSLGLAGGVDTQYF. For the CDR3, the DNA is TGTGCCAGCAGCCTGGGACTAGCGGGAGGAGTGGATACGCAGTATTTT.

The chain employs TRBV30 and TRBJ1-2; TRBD1 might be the D (5 bases). This CDR3 region has 14 residues. Germline values: CDR1 GTSNPN, CDR2 SVGIG (reference sequence). V lost 5 bases to trimming and J lost 4 bases, with 17 bases between them. The CDR3 region is CAWGDSGQAYGYTF. CDR3 sequence (DNA): TGTGCCTGGGGTGACTCGGGGCAGGCCTATGGCTACACCTTC. The variable domain in full, completed from reference TRBV30 and TRBJ1-2, reads SQTIHQWPATLVQPVGSPLSLECTVEGTSNPNLYWYRQAAGRGLQLLFYSVGIGQISSEVPQNLSASRPQDRQFILSSKKLLLSDSGFYLCAWGDSGQAYGYTFGSGTRLTVV.

This rearrangement joins TRBV7-2 to TRBJ2-1, with TRBD2 matching over 8 bases. V lost 6 bases, J lost 8 bases, and 12 bases stayed unmatched. CDR1 is SGHTA, CDR2 FQGNSA, per germline. CDR3 size: 15 residues. This CDR3 reads CASSRAGASGDEQFF. In DNA form, the CDR3 reads TGTGCCAGCAGTCGAGCGGGAGCCTCAGGTGATGAGCAGTTCTTC.